This TCR beta chain was recorded in a study of cytomegalovirus exposure and HLA in healthy donors. About the research overall: A prior analysis found 117 million unique TCR beta sequences from around 200 million T cells.

With regard to this clone: Its antigen is as yet unknown.

Whole-study findings and limits: Earlier analysis yielded a pattern in which most TCR beta V segments were productive about 90% or about 30% of the time. In a later analysis, across HLA loci, associated TCR counts were highest for DRB1, lowest for HLA-C.

PCR employed 60 Vbeta and 13 Jbeta primers. Only in-frame clones appear in the TCRdb table, and some are missing; sequencing was by immunoSEQ multiplex PCR. The repertoire holds 150,000 to 200,000 clones, about 81% seen once, with about 2.1% in the top ten. Trimming pared 8 bases from V and 7 bases from J, leaving 17 bases between. CDR1 and CDR2 from the germline V gene are MNHEY and SMNVEV (reference sequence). This CDR3 has 13 residues. The chain joins TRBV27 to TRBJ1-2; D is possibly TRBD1 (6 bases). This clonotype was sampled from a woman aged 18-29 years in good health and CMV-seronegative. What was sequenced was PBMCs. In DNA, the CDR3 is TGTGCCAGCGGACCTTCGACAGGTGGTGGCTACACCTTC. This sequence encodes CASGPSTGGGYTF.